This section outlines one T cell receptor beta chain sequence together with its context. Sequenced by immunoSEQ multiplex PCR; TCRdb stores in-frame clones only, minus some. The sample consists of roughly 86,000 clones, just under 90% of them appearing once. This sample was included in a study of OX40 agonist ivuxolimab in advanced cancers. V was trimmed by 1 base and J by 7 bases, leaving 7 bases between them. This CDR3 has 13 residues. Germline CDR1 is SGHTA and CDR2 is FQGTGA. This sample comprised CD4+ or CD8+ T cells sorted from blood, obtained in a trial of the OX40 agonist ivuxolimab. V is TRBV7-3 and J is TRBJ2-2; D uncertain. The sequence derives from an adult with an advanced solid tumor such as melanoma, head and neck, liver or kidney cancer. The CDR3 here is CASSLNWGGELFF. DNA for the CDR3: TGTGCCAGCAGCTTAAACTGGGGCGGGGAGCTGTTTTTT.